This TCR beta chain was identified during a study of shared clonotypes between healthy human individuals. This table comes from immunoSEQ multiplex PCR, and its TCRdb copy is limited to in-frame clones, with some not included. The data hold roughly 2.1 million clones, with about 92% observed a single time. CDR3 length equals 16 residues. Germline V gene sequence: CDR1 SGHTA, CDR2 FQGTGA. J gave up 10 bases and V 5 bases, and 15 bases lay outside the gene matches. Naive CD8 populations comprised CD45RO-negative cells positively selected for CCR7, excluding terminally differentiated effector memory CD45RA+ cells. Study donors comprised healthy, HIV-negative adults devoid of recent acute infection or vaccination.

The receptor was derived from a man aged 18 to 30 in good health. Some clones in this sample may be carry-over from other donors' samples. The chain employs TRBV7-3 and TRBJ2-1, with 9 bases aligning to TRBD2. The sequencing sample was made of naive CD8+ T cells from PBMCs. The CDR3 reads CASSVSGGRAEGEQFF. The CDR3 DNA sequence: TGTGCCAGCAGCGTGTCGGGCGGGAGGGCCGAGGGAGAGCAGTTCTTC.